This T cell receptor (beta chain) was retrieved from a study of blood T cell repertoires in COVID-19. Turning to the study itself: The United States, Italy and Spain provided the acute and convalescent COVID-19 samples. T cells, B-cell-depleted T cells, or PBMCs supplied cDNA or gDNA.

The V gene's germline CDR1 is MNHEY and CDR2 SMNVEV (reference sequence). J gave up 5 bases and V 4 bases, and 1 base lay outside the gene matches. The CDR3 extends over 13 amino acids. In the authors' workflow: Counts of nucleated cells, estimated from reference gene primer amplification, were obtained. The protocol was immunoSEQ multiplex PCR, while the TCRdb copy is restricted to in-frame clones and leaves out a portion. V and J calls and clone size are given by that table; D and trimming were obtained from the DNA. This repertoire shows approximately 130,000 clones, roughly 79% found once; its top ten account for 11%.

This clonotype originated in a human donor in a cohort sampled during active COVID-19. The genes are TRBV27 and TRBJ1-2; 10 bases line up with TRBD1. The sequenced material came from peripheral blood. Written as DNA, the CDR3 is TGTGCCAGCAGTTGGGACAGGGGTTATGGCTACACCTTC. This gives the protein CASSWDRGYGYTF.